Presented here are 27 T cell receptor beta chains from one specimen sequenced in a study of CD8+CD57+ T cells in acquired aplastic anemia. The authors sequenced patients whose flow cytometry had shown CD8+CD57+ cell expansion. Profiles of TCR beta VDJ and CDR3 were generated from a genomic DNA template. TCRdb itself ran the reads through MiXCR, one entry per CDR3 protein. The sample shows 160,000 or so distinct CDR3 sequences, 47% of them seen only once. The specimen sequenced was sorted CD4+, CD8+, or CD8+CD57+ T cells (not recorded which) from PBMCs. These receptors were obtained from a human donor with aplastic anemia.

The J gene is TRBJ2-5, the V gene TRBV19, with 8 bases that match TRBD1. The CDR3 has 13 amino acids. J gave up 5 bases and V 8 bases, and 7 bases lay outside the gene matches. Per germline, CDR1 LNHDA and CDR2 SQIVND (reference sequence). CDR3 nucleotide sequence: TGTGCCAGTGGCCAGGGGGCTTGGGAGACCCAGTACTTC. It codes for CASGQGAWETQYF.

This clonotype was counted ten times or more. The V call is TRBV12-5, the J call TRBJ2-7; 8 bases line up with TRBD1. This CDR3 comprises 13 residues. V lost 1 base to trimming and J lost 7 bases; unmatched junction nucleotides: 3. Germline V gene data show CDR1 as LGHNT and CDR2 as FRNRAP. In DNA, the CDR3 is TGTGCTAGTGGTTTGGGCCGACAGGGGGAGCAGTACTTC. This translates into CASGLGRQGEQYF.

The chain has TRBV24-1 and TRBJ2-3, with D perhaps assigned TRBD1 or TRBD2 (6 bases each). V dropped 4 bases and J dropped 4 bases, with 17 bases sitting between them. This CDR3 is built from 16 residues. CDR1 and CDR2 (germline): KGHDR, SFDVKD. CDR3 in DNA: TGTGCCACCAGTGAGACCGGGGGCCTTCGTTCAGATACGCAGTATTTT. Translated: CATSETGGLRSDTQYF.

The chain combines TRBV4-1 with TRBJ1-5, with D unclear. V was cut by 2 bases and J by 5 bases, with 7 bases left in between. In germline, CDR1 is MGHRA, CDR2 YSYEKL. The CDR3 is made up of 13 amino acids. The CDR3 protein is CASSQRRDQPQHF. CDR3 coding DNA: TGCGCCAGCAGCCAACGACGAGATCAGCCCCAGCATTTT.

This clonotype was seen at least ten times. The gene calls are TRBV6-2 or TRBV6-3 and TRBJ1-2; weak D call: TRBD1 (5 bases). V was cut by 3 bases and J by 1 base, with 9 bases left in between. The CDR3 contains 14 residues. Germline CDR1 reads MNHEY; CDR2 reads SVGEGT. The CDR3 DNA is TGTGCCAGCAGTTATACGACAGTTAACTATGGCTACACCTTC. This translates into CASSYTTVNYGYTF.

The chain links TRBV2 to TRBJ1-4; D gene ambiguous. The CDR3 is 14 residues long. V lost 9 bases and J lost 2, with 13 bases in between. The V gene's germline CDR1 is SNHLY and CDR2 FYNNEI. The CDR3 DNA sequence: TGTGCCAGTAAGAGTACTGGTACTAATGAAAAACTGTTTTTT. It encodes CASKSTGTNEKLFF.

Concerning this clonotype itself: This may arise from a read error, as a much more abundant clone is one base away. V gene TRBV6-5 combines with J gene TRBJ1-1; 9 bases are shared with TRBD1. The CDR3 extends over 14 amino acids. The junction had 8 bases not matched to a gene; V was cut back by 4 bases and J by 8 bases. In germline, CDR1 is MNHEY, CDR2 SVGAGI. The DNA of the CDR3 is TGTGCCAGCAGTTCCGGGACAGGGAACCAGGAAGCTTTCTTT. Its protein product is CASSSGTGNQEAFF.

The V and J genes are TRBV24-1 and TRBJ1-3, with 9 bases matching TRBD1. The junction had 5 bases not matched to a gene; V was cut back by 4 bases and J by 5 bases. This CDR3 is 15 amino acids long. Per germline, CDR1 KGHDR and CDR2 SFDVKD. The CDR3 here is CATSDGTGSRNTIYF. The CDR3, as DNA: TGTGCCACCAGTGACGGGACAGGGTCTCGAAACACCATATATTTT.

This clonotype was detected a few times. The chain employs TRBV10-2 and TRBJ2-7, with a possible D match to TRBD1 (5 bases). Germline CDR1 WSHSY, CDR2 SAAADI. Trimming shortened V by 3 bases and J by 6 bases, and 12 bases separated the two germline ends. CDR3 length equals 13 residues. The CDR3 sequence: CASSEGRVSEQYF. CDR3 bases: TGCGCCAGCAGTGAAGGCAGGGTAAGCGAGCAGTACTTC.

This clonotype was detected ten times or more. The chain links TRBV25-1 to TRBJ1-5, with D unresolved. The V and J ends lost 2 bases and 2 bases respectively, with 4 bases between them. The CDR3 has 13 residues. Germline values: CDR1 MGHDK, CDR2 SYGVNS. CDR3 amino acids: CASSEPGNQPQHF. CDR3 DNA sequence: TGTGCCAGCAGTGAACCGGGCAATCAGCCCCAGCATTTT.

J is TRBJ2-7 and V is TRBV6-1; TRBD1 aligns across 8 bases. From germline, CDR1 is MNHNS and CDR2 SASEGT. The CDR3 is made up of 12 amino acids. The V segment lost 4 bases and the J segment 8 bases; nucleotides outside the gene matches: 4. The CDR3 spells CASSAGQGKQYF. In DNA, the CDR3 is TGTGCCAGCAGTGCAGGACAGGGCAAGCAGTACTTC.

This chain joins TRBV24-1 and TRBJ2-7, with 7 nucleotides matching TRBD2. The V and J ends lost 5 bases and 5 bases, in that order; junction bases with no gene match: 8. This CDR3 has 14 residues. CDR1 and CDR2 from the germline V gene are KGHDR and SFDVKD. The CDR3 loop reads CATSGVRERDEQYF. The CDR3 bases are TGTGCCACCAGTGGTGTGCGGGAGCGCGACGAGCAGTACTTC.

The V gene is TRBV29-1, the J gene TRBJ2-2; weak D call: TRBD1 (5 bases). The CDR3 runs to 13 residues. V was clipped by 5 bases and J by 3 bases, with 10 bases between them. Germline V gene sequence: CDR1 SQVTM, CDR2 ANQGSEA. Here the CDR3 DNA reads TGCAGCGTTTTCACAGGCGACACCGGGGAGCTGTTTTTT. Translation: CSVFTGDTGELFF.

This clonotype showed up just a few times. The chain recombines TRBV2 with TRBJ1-6, with TRBD1 as a possible D gene (6 bases). The V and J ends lost 6 bases and 9 bases respectively, with 12 bases between them. Germline V lookup: CDR1 SNHLY, CDR2 FYNNEI. There are 13 residues in the CDR3. The CDR3, as DNA: TGTGCCAGCAGCGGACAGCACGGTTCACCCCTCCACTTT. Translating gives CASSGQHGSPLHF.

The chain is built from TRBV24-1 and TRBJ1-5; D perhaps matches TRBD1 (5 bases). Germline V gene sequence: CDR1 KGHDR, CDR2 SFDVKD. This CDR3 has 13 amino acids. CDR3 nucleotides: TGTGCTCCCCACCCGGGGGGCAATCAGCCCCAGCATTTT. It specifies CAPHPGGNQPQHF.

This clonotype was seen repeatedly, ten times or more. The V call is TRBV6-1, the J call TRBJ2-7; weak D call: TRBD2 (6 bases). The V gene lost 1 base and the J gene lost 4 bases, with 20 bases spanning the gap. CDR1 and CDR2 from the germline V gene are MNHNS and SASEGT. This CDR3 region has 17 residues. CDR3 loop: CASSEGPVGGTSYEQYF. The CDR3 bases are TGTGCCAGCAGTGAAGGCCCCGTCGGGGGTACCTCATACGAGCAGTACTTC.

This clonotype was found many times. The chain employs TRBV7-2 and TRBJ2-1; 9 bases match TRBD2. This CDR3 has 13 residues. Germline V gene data show CDR1 as SGHTA and CDR2 as FQGNSA. J was trimmed by 5 bases and V by 6 bases; bases with no gene match: 2. CDR3 residues: CASRASGNNEQFF. The DNA for the CDR3 is TGTGCCAGCAGGGCTAGCGGGAACAATGAGCAGTTCTTC.

This clonotype was seen many times. The chain is built from TRBV12-3 or TRBV12-4 and TRBJ1-3; D is unresolved. V lost 8 bases to trimming and J lost 5 bases, with 7 bases between them. The CDR3 is made up of 11 amino acids. CDR3 loop: CASLLRNTIYF. The CDR3 coding sequence is TGTGCCAGCCTACTGCGAAACACCATATATTTT.

This clonotype was counted ten times or more. The V and J genes are TRBV20-1 and TRBJ1-2; 7 bases are a match to TRBD1. The CDR3 contains 13 residues. Germline trimming cut 5 bases from V and 5 bases from J; bases unmatched to any gene: 8. Per germline, CDR1 DFQATT and CDR2 SNEGSKA (reference sequence). The CDR3 reads CSAWDSRAYGYTF. The CDR3 nucleotides are TGCAGTGCTTGGGACAGTCGGGCTTATGGCTACACCTTC.

Concerning this clonotype: A clone one base away is much larger, so this may be a read error. As the CDR3 is not closed by the conserved phenylalanine or tryptophan, this likely results from a read error. The chain links TRBV6-1 to TRBJ1-5; D is undetermined. Germline-derived CDR1 and CDR2 are MNHNS and SASEGT. The V and J ends lost 7 bases and 4 bases respectively, with 14 bases between them. This CDR3 contains 14 residues. Here the CDR3 DNA reads TGTGCCAGCACCGACGGCAGCCCTAATCAGCCCCAGCATTCT. Its translation is CASTDGSPNQPQHS.

The genes are TRBV2 and TRBJ1-6; unclear D gene. The germline V and J ends were trimmed by 4 bases and 4 bases, with 8 bases remaining between them. The CDR3 loop spans 14 amino acids. Germline CDR1 is SNHLY and CDR2 is FYNNEI. CDR3 amino acids: CASSGGQYNSPLHF. The CDR3 coding sequence is TGTGCCAGCAGTGGCGGCCAGTATAATTCACCCCTCCACTTT. Combining the CDR3 with reference TRBV2 and TRBJ1-6 gives the whole variable domain EPEVTQTPSHQVTQMGQEVILRCVPISNHLYFYWYRQILGQKVEFLVSFYNNEISEKSEIFDDQFSVERPDGSNFTLKIRSTKLEDSAMYFCASSGGQYNSPLHFGNGTRLTVT.

This chain's CDR3 is CATSESGGFTGELFF. The CDR3 nucleotides read TGTGCCACCAGTGAATCAGGGGGCTTTACCGGGGAGCTGTTTTTT. This sequence joins TRBV24-1 and TRBJ2-2; 8 bases line up with TRBD1. The CDR3 sequence is 15 residues long. The junction had 5 bases not matched to a gene; V was cut back by 4 bases and J by 5 bases. From germline, CDR1 is KGHDR and CDR2 SFDVKD.

This clonotype was seen a handful of times. The rearrangement uses TRBV27 and TRBJ1-1; D remains ambiguous. V was pared by 2 bases and J by 1 base, with 14 bases between. Germline V CDR1 and CDR2: MNHEY, SMNVEV (reference sequence). The CDR3 is 16 amino acids. The CDR3 reads CASSLVVGRGNTEAFF. CDR3 nucleotide sequence: TGTGCCAGCAGTTTAGTTGTCGGACGAGGGAACACTGAAGCTTTCTTT.

This rearrangement joins TRBV20-1 to TRBJ2-2; D might be TRBD2 (5 bases). With 5 bases removed from V and 8 bases from J, the gap between germline ends came to 9 bases. The CDR3 consists of 11 residues. The V gene's germline CDR1 is DFQATT and CDR2 SNEGSKA (reference sequence). The CDR3 loop reads CSARGSGELFF. CDR3 coding DNA: TGCAGTGCTCGAGGGAGTGGGGAGCTGTTTTTT.

This clonotype was seen ten or more times. The chain links TRBV5-1 to TRBJ2-5, with D perhaps matching TRBD1 (7 bases). Trimming removed 4 bases from V and 5 bases from J, with 18 bases in between. Germline V gives CDR1 SGHRS, CDR2 YFSETQ. The CDR3 totals 15 residues. The CDR3 DNA sequence: TGCGCCAGCAGCCCCGGCGGAGGGGGCGATGAGACCCAGTACTTC. It codes for CASSPGGGGDETQYF.

The CDR3 DNA sequence: TGTGCCAGCAGCTTAGCGTCCTATAGTGAGCAGTTCTTC. Protein product: CASSLASYSEQFF. The chain recombines TRBV7-6 with TRBJ2-1, with D hard to call. Looked up from germline, CDR1 is SGHVS and CDR2 is FNYEAQ. The CDR3 covers 13 residues. V was shortened by 0 bases and J by 9 bases, with 9 bases between the two germline ends.

This clonotype was seen at least ten times. The rearrangement uses TRBV9 and TRBJ2-3; D remains ambiguous. There are 17 residues in the CDR3. V lost 1 base, J lost 1 base, and 16 bases lay in between. Germline-derived CDR1 and CDR2 are SGDLS and YYNGEE. DNA of the CDR3: TGTGCCAGCAGCGTAATTCCGGGTGGGGTAGGCACAGATACGCAGTATTTT. Its protein is CASSVIPGGVGTDTQYF.